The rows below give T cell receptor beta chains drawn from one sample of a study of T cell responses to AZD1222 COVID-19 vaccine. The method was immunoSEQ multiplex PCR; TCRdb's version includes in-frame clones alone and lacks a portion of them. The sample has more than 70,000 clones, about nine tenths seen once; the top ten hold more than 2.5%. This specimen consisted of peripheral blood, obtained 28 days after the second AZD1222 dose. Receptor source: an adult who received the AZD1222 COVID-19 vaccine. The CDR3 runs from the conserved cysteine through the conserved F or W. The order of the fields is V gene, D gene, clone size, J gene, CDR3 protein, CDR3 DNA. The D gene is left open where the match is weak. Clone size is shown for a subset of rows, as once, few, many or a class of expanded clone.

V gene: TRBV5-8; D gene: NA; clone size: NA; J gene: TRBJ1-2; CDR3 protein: CASSLEGSSSYGYTF; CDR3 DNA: TGTGCCAGCAGCTTGGAAGGTTCTTCTAGTTATGGCTACACCTTC
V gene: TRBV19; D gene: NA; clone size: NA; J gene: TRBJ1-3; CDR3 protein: CATGKRTGNTIYF; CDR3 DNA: TGTGCAACAGGGAAAAGGACTGGAAACACCATATATTTT
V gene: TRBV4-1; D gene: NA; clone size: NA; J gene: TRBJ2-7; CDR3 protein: CASSQDRLEQYF; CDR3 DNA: TGCGCCAGCAGCCAAGATCGCCTCGAGCAGTACTTC
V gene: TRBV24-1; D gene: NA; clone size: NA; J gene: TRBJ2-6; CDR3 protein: CATSGPGRFSGANVLTF; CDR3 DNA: TGTGCCACCAGTGGCCCGGGACGGTTCTCTGGGGCCAACGTCCTGACTTTC
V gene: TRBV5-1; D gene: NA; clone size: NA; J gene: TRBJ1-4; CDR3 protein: CASSPGASTNEKLFF; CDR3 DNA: TGCGCCAGCAGCCCGGGGGCATCAACTAATGAAAAACTGTTTTTT
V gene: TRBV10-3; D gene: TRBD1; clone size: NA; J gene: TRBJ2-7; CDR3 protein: CAISESDRAPRRGSYEQYF; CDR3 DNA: TGTGCCATCAGTGAGTCTGACAGGGCTCCTCGAAGGGGCTCCTACGAGCAGTACTTC
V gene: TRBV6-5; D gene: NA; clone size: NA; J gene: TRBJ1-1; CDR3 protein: CASRLHGNTEAFF; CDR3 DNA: TGTGCCAGCAGGCTACACGGGAACACTGAAGCTTTCTTT
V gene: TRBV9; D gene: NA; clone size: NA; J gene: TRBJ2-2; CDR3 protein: CASSPRLAPGELFF; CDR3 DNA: TGTGCCAGCAGCCCTAGGTTAGCGCCCGGGGAGCTGTTTTTT
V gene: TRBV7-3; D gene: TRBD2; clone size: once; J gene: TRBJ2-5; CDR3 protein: CASSFREGETQYF; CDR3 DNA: TGTGCCAGCAGCTTTCGGGAGGGAGAGACCCAGTACTTC
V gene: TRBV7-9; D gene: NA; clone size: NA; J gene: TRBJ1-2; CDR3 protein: CASSLAASGFYGYTF; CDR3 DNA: TGTGCCAGCAGCTTAGCGGCCTCAGGCTTCTATGGCTACACCTTC
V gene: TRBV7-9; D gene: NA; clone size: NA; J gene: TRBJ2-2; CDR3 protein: CASSPGLVTGELFF; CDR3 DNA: TGTGCCAGCAGCCCGGGACTGGTCACCGGGGAGCTGTTTTTT
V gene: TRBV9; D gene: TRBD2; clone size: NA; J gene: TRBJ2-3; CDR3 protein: CASSVAGGASDTQYF; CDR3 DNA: TGTGCCAGCAGCGTAGCCGGGGGGGCCTCAGATACGCAGTATTTT
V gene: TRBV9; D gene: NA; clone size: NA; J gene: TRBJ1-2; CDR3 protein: CASTAASYGYTF; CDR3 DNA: TGTGCCAGCACCGCAGCGAGCTATGGCTACACCTTC
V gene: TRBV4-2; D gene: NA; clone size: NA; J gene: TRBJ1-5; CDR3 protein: CASSQGRTEEEPQHF; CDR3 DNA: TGTGCCAGCAGCCAAGGGAGGACGGAAGAAGAGCCCCAGCATTTT
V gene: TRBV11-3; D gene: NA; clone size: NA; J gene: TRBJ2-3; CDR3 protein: CASSATDTQYF; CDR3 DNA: TGTGCCAGCAGCGCCACAGATACGCAGTATTTT
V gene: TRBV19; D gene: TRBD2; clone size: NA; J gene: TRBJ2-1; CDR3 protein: CASSSSEDPSGGNNEQFF; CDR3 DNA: TGTGCCAGTAGTAGCTCGGAGGACCCTAGCGGGGGGAACAATGAGCAGTTCTTC
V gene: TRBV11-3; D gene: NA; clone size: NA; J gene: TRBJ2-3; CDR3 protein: CASSLGPDTQYF; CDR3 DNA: TGTGCCAGCAGCTTGGGGCCAGATACGCAGTATTTT
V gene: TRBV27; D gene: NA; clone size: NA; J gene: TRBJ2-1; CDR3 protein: CASSLSRAASYNEQFF; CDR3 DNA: TGTGCCAGCAGTTTATCGAGGGCAGCTTCCTACAATGAGCAGTTCTTC
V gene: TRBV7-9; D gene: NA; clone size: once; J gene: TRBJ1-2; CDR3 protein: CASSTGSNNYGYTF; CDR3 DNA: TGTGCCAGCAGCACAGGGTCAAATAACTATGGCTACACCTTC
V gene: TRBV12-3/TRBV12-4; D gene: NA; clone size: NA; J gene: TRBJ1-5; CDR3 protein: CASSSSGQPQHF; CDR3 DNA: TGTGCCAGCAGTTCGAGCGGGCAGCCCCAGCATTTT
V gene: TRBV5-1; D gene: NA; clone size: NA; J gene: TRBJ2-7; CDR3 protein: CASSAGHRSSYEQYF; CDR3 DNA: TGCGCCAGCAGCGCGGGACATCGGAGCTCCTACGAGCAGTACTTC
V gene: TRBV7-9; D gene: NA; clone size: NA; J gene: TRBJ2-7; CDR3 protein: CASTLTGITYEQYF; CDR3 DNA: TGTGCCAGCACCTTAACAGGGATTACCTACGAGCAGTACTTC
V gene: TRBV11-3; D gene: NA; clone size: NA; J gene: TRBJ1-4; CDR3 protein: CASSGAPTNEKLFF; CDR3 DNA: TGTGCCAGCTCAGGGGCCCCAACTAATGAAAAACTGTTTTTT
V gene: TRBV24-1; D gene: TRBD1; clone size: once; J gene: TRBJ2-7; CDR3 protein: CATSDPTRTGNYEQYF; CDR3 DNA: TGTGCCACCAGTGATCCAACCCGGACAGGTAACTACGAGCAGTACTTC
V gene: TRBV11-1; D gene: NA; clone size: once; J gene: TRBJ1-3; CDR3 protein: CASSFRGSYSGNTIYF; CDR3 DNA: TGTGCCAGCAGCTTCCGGGGAAGCTACTCTGGAAACACCATATATTTT
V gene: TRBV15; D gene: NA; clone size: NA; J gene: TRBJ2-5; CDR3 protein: CATSRELAGETQYF; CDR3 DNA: TGTGCCACCAGCAGAGAACTAGCAGGCGAGACCCAGTACTTC
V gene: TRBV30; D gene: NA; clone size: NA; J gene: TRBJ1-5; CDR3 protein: CAWSWGEYSNQPQHF; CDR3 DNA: TGTGCCTGGAGTTGGGGGGAGTATAGCAATCAGCCCCAGCATTTT
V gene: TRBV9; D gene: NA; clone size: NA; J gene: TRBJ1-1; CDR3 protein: CASSLYDMNTEAFF; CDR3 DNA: TGTGCCAGCAGCCTTTATGACATGAACACTGAAGCTTTCTTT
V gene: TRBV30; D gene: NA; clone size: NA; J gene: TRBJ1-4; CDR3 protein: CAWSPGIEKLFF; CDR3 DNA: TGTGCCTGGAGTCCGGGGATTGAAAAACTGTTTTTT
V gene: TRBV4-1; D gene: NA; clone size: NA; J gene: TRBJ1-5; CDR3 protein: CASSQTGWQDQPQHF; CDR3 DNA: TGCGCCAGCAGCCAAACAGGGTGGCAGGATCAGCCCCAGCATTTT